The source of this TCR beta chain is a study of beta chain features in type 1 diabetes. The study reverse transcribed the entire isolated RNA, so it sequenced expressed TCRB transcripts. Mean read depth for naive, central memory and regulatory T cell samples was about 3.4 million reads. TCRdb keeps only in-frame clones here, not all; method: immunoSEQ multiplex PCR. The sample shows approximately 250,000 clones, roughly 16% of them seen only once. V was shortened by 4 bases and J by 5 bases, with 9 bases between the two germline ends. The CDR3 loop spans 12 amino acids. The germline V gene has CDR1 SGDLS and CDR2 YYNGEE. Study outcomes and limitations: Type 1 diabetes patients had moderately but significantly shorter TCRB CDR3s in all four CD4+ subsets.

Concerning this clone itself: Its target is unknown.

The sample was naive CD4+ T cells from blood. The chain combines TRBV9 with TRBJ2-5; D may be TRBD2 (6 bases). This receptor was taken from a man aged 30 to 39 with type 1 diabetes. The chain's CDR3 is CASSSGGETQYF. The DNA for the CDR3 is TGTGCCAGCAGCTCCGGAGGGGAGACCCAGTACTTC. Based on the CDR3 plus reference TRBV9 and TRBJ2-5, the full variable domain is DSGVTQTPKHLITATGQRVTLRCSPRSGDLSVYWYQQSLDQGLQFLIQYYNGEERAKGNILERFSAQQFPDLHSELNLSSLELGDSALYFCASSSGGETQYFGPGTRLLVL.